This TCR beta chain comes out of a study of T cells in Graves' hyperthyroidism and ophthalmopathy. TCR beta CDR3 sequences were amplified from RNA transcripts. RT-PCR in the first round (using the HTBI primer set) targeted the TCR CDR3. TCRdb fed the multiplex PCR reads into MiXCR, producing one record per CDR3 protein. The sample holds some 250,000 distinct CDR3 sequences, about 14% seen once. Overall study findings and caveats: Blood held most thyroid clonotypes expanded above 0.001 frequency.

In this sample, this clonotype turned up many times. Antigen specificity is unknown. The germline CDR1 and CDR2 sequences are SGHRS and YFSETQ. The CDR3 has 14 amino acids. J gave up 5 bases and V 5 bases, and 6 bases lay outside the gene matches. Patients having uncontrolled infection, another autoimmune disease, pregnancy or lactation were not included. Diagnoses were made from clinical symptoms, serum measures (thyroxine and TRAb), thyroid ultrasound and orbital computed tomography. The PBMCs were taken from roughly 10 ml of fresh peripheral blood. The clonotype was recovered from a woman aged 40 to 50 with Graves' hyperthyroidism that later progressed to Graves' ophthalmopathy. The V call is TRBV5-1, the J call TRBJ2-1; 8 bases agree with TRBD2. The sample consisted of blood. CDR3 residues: CASRMGLGNNEQFF. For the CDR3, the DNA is TGCGCCAGCAGAATGGGACTAGGAAACAATGAGCAGTTCTTC.